The clone carrying this T cell receptor beta chain was recorded only once. Data came from immunoSEQ multiplex PCR; TCRdb stores just in-frame clones and leaves some out. The profile shows about 190,000 clones, roughly 91% of them singletons. V was trimmed by 3 bases and J by 11 bases, leaving 16 bases between them. The CDR3 extends over 13 amino acids. This sample was taken from a study of blood T cell repertoires in COVID-19. The clonotype originates from a man between 35 and 55 years old with active or convalescent COVID-19. The chain recombines TRBV12-3 or TRBV12-4 with TRBJ1-1, with D possibly being TRBD1 (5 bases). The sequenced material came from peripheral blood. In DNA form, the CDR3 reads TGTGCCAGCAGTTTCAGGGTCGAGGTAAGGGCTTTCTTT. It yields the protein CASSFRVEVRAFF.